The TCR beta chain described here comes from a study of T cells in Graves' hyperthyroidism and ophthalmopathy. General observations from the study: Ophthalmopathy was identified by the model a median around 5.9 months ahead of onset.

This clonotype was found many times. Its antigen is not identified. RNA transcripts were the template for amplifying TCR beta CDR3 regions. The HTBI set primed first-round TCR CDR3 RT-PCR. Via MiXCR, TCRdb re-called the multiplex PCR reads, giving one row per CDR3 protein. In the table there are about 250,000 distinct CDR3 sequences, around 22% of which are singletons. The clonotype was recovered from a man aged 25-40 years with Graves' ophthalmopathy. Sequencing was carried out using blood.

The CDR3 DNA reads as TGCAGCGCGTTGGTAGCGGGAGGGCCAATTGAGCAGTTCTTC. Translation gives CSALVAGGPIEQFF. The rearrangement joins TRBV20-1 to TRBJ2-1, with 11 bases aligning to TRBD2. Germline CDR1 reads DFQATT; CDR2 reads SNEGSKA (reference sequence). The CDR3 is 14 amino acids.